This is a list of T cell receptor beta chains from one sample in a study of a mutant IDH1 vaccine in newly diagnosed glioma. Sequencing used immunoSEQ multiplex PCR; TCRdb keeps in-frame clones, though not all of them. This table holds nearly 55,000 clones, around 81% found once. These receptors lack a known antigen. The material sequenced was PBMCs, taken from a glioma patient whose treatment included an IDH1 peptide vaccine. These receptors were collected from a man aged 30-40 years with glioma. Both conserved end residues are part of each CDR3. A D gene is named only where the DNA matches it firmly. Size is stated for part of the rows, as once, few or many counts, or as a class when the clone is expanded.

V gene: TRBV11-2
J gene: TRBJ1-5
clone size: NA
D gene: NA
CDR3 DNA: TGTGCCAGCAGCACGGGACCTGGTGGTACTCAGCCCCAGCATTTT
CDR3 protein: CASSTGPGGTQPQHF

V gene: TRBV6-5
J gene: TRBJ1-1
clone size: NA
D gene: NA
CDR3 DNA: TGTGCCAGCAGTTACCCGGCAGGGGCCAGGACTGAAGCTTTCTTT
CDR3 protein: CASSYPAGARTEAFF

V gene: TRBV7-8
J gene: TRBJ1-5
clone size: NA
D gene: NA
CDR3 DNA: TGTGCCAGCAGCTTAGGGGGGCTAGGCAATCAGCCCCAGCATTTT
CDR3 protein: CASSLGGLGNQPQHF

V gene: TRBV5-1
J gene: TRBJ2-1
clone size: NA
D gene: NA
CDR3 DNA: TGCGCCAGCAGCTTGGGGCTCCGAGTGAGGACCTACAATGAGCAGTTCTTC
CDR3 protein: CASSLGLRVRTYNEQFF

V gene: TRBV7-9
J gene: TRBJ1-5
clone size: NA
D gene: NA
CDR3 DNA: TGTGCCAGCAGCCCAGGTGGCAATCAGCCCCAGCATTTT
CDR3 protein: CASSPGGNQPQHF

V gene: TRBV2
J gene: TRBJ2-2
clone size: NA
D gene: TRBD1
CDR3 DNA: TGTGCCAGCAGGTGGGACAGGGTGTTGGACGGGGAGCTGTTTTTT
CDR3 protein: CASRWDRVLDGELFF

V gene: TRBV7-9
J gene: TRBJ1-1
clone size: few
D gene: NA
CDR3 DNA: TGTGCCAGCAGCTTAGAGCCGTGGATAGGAAACACTGAAGCTTTCTTT
CDR3 protein: CASSLEPWIGNTEAFF

V gene: TRBV20-1
J gene: TRBJ1-1
clone size: NA
D gene: NA
CDR3 DNA: TGCAGTGCCAGTTACCGAGAAGGAGCTTTCTTT
CDR3 protein: CSASYREGAFF

V gene: TRBV30
J gene: TRBJ1-2
clone size: once
D gene: NA
CDR3 DNA: TGTGCCTGGAGCAGGGGCGCATATGGCTACACCTTC
CDR3 protein: CAWSRGAYGYTF

V gene: TRBV28
J gene: TRBJ2-3
clone size: NA
D gene: NA
CDR3 DNA: TGTGCCAGCAGTTCGCCCAGGGGGGGACTGACAACCTCCAGCACAGATACGCAGTATTTT
CDR3 protein: CASSSPRGGLTTSSTDTQYF

V gene: TRBV27
J gene: TRBJ1-1
clone size: NA
D gene: TRBD1
CDR3 DNA: TGTGCCAGCAGTTTAGGGTGGGGGACAGGTGTTGGTACTGAAGCTTTCTTT
CDR3 protein: CASSLGWGTGVGTEAFF

V gene: TRBV25-1
J gene: TRBJ2-1
clone size: NA
D gene: NA
CDR3 DNA: TGTGCCAGCAGTGAATATAGGGGGGATCCCTCCTACAATGAGCAGTTCTTC
CDR3 protein: CASSEYRGDPSYNEQFF

V gene: TRBV4-2
J gene: TRBJ1-5
clone size: once
D gene: NA
CDR3 DNA: TGTGCCAGCAGCCTCGGACTCTGGGACCAGCCCCAGCATTTT
CDR3 protein: CASSLGLWDQPQHF

V gene: TRBV5-1
J gene: TRBJ2-7
clone size: NA
D gene: TRBD1
CDR3 DNA: TGCGCCAGCAGCCTGAGGTACGGGACAGGGGCGTCCGAGCAGTACTTC
CDR3 protein: CASSLRYGTGASEQYF

V gene: TRBV11-2
J gene: TRBJ2-7
clone size: NA
D gene: NA
CDR3 DNA: TGTGCCAGCAGCAGGGGCCCTCGGGGCCCCAGCTCCTACGAGCAGTACTTC
CDR3 protein: CASSRGPRGPSSYEQYF

V gene: TRBV10-2
J gene: TRBJ2-5
clone size: NA
D gene: TRBD2
CDR3 DNA: TGCGCCAGCAGTGAGTCGAGCGGGGGCGGAGAGACCCAGTACTTC
CDR3 protein: CASSESSGGGETQYF

V gene: TRBV9
J gene: TRBJ2-7
clone size: NA
D gene: NA
CDR3 DNA: TGTGCCAGCAGCGTAGCTACCGGGGGAGGCGAGCAGTACTTC
CDR3 protein: CASSVATGGGEQYF

V gene: TRBV7-9
J gene: TRBJ1-5
clone size: NA
D gene: NA
CDR3 DNA: TGTGCCAGCAGCTTAGAATTCGGACAGCTCAATAGCAATCAGCCCCAGCATTTT
CDR3 protein: CASSLEFGQLNSNQPQHF

V gene: TRBV18
J gene: TRBJ2-5
clone size: NA
D gene: NA
CDR3 DNA: TGTGCCAGCTCACCGATCCAAGAGACCCAGTACTTC
CDR3 protein: CASSPIQETQYF

V gene: TRBV10-3
J gene: TRBJ2-3
clone size: NA
D gene: NA
CDR3 DNA: TGTGCCATCGGGGACCCTTTTGGAGGGGGGGCCAGAGATACGCAGTATTTT
CDR3 protein: CAIGDPFGGGARDTQYF

V gene: TRBV18
J gene: TRBJ1-1
clone size: NA
D gene: NA
CDR3 DNA: TGTGCCAGCTCACCACCCGTTCGGGCAGAAGAAGACGAAGCTTTCTTT
CDR3 protein: CASSPPVRAEEDEAFF

V gene: TRBV18
J gene: TRBJ1-2
clone size: few
D gene: NA
CDR3 DNA: TGTGCCAGCTCCCCGCGGTATGTTAGCTACACCTTC
CDR3 protein: CASSPRYVSYTF

V gene: TRBV6-5
J gene: TRBJ1-2
clone size: NA
D gene: NA
CDR3 DNA: TGTGCCAGCAGTTACAGAGCTCACAAGGGCTTCACCTTC
CDR3 protein: CASSYRAHKGFTF

V gene: TRBV6-5
J gene: TRBJ2-7
clone size: NA
D gene: TRBD2
CDR3 DNA: TGTGCCAGCAGACCGGGACTAGCAAACGGCGGCGAGCAGTACTTC
CDR3 protein: CASRPGLANGGEQYF

V gene: TRBV18
J gene: TRBJ1-1
clone size: once
D gene: TRBD1
CDR3 DNA: TGTGCCAGCTCCCACAAGGGGACAGGCTTGAACACTGAAGCTTTCTTT
CDR3 protein: CASSHKGTGLNTEAFF

V gene: TRBV5-1
J gene: TRBJ1-2
clone size: NA
D gene: TRBD1
CDR3 DNA: TGCGCCAGCAGCCTGTCTCGAAGTCCCGGGACAGGGCCAGGCTACACCTTC
CDR3 protein: CASSLSRSPGTGPGYTF

V gene: TRBV19
J gene: TRBJ1-6
clone size: NA
D gene: TRBD1
CDR3 DNA: TGTGCCAGTAGTAGGCAGGGGGCGCCTTCACCCCTCCACTTT
CDR3 protein: CASSRQGAPSPLHF

V gene: TRBV28
J gene: TRBJ2-1
clone size: NA
D gene: TRBD2
CDR3 DNA: TGTGCCAGCAGACCGACTAGCGGGGGCTACAATGAGCAGTTCTTC
CDR3 protein: CASRPTSGGYNEQFF

V gene: TRBV7-2
J gene: TRBJ2-3
clone size: NA
D gene: NA
CDR3 DNA: TGTGCCAGCTCCGGGCCCCGGGGGGCCTCAGATACGCAGTATTTT
CDR3 protein: CASSGPRGASDTQYF

V gene: TRBV5-4
J gene: TRBJ1-6
clone size: NA
D gene: NA
CDR3 DNA: TGTGCCTATCAGAGCTCCTATAATTCACCCCTCCACTTT
CDR3 protein: CAYQSSYNSPLHF

V gene: TRBV10-2
J gene: TRBJ2-3
clone size: NA
D gene: NA
CDR3 DNA: TGCGCCAGCAGTGACGAGGGGCTGGCAGATACGCAGTATTTT
CDR3 protein: CASSDEGLADTQYF

V gene: TRBV7-7
J gene: TRBJ2-5
clone size: NA
D gene: NA
CDR3 DNA: TGTGCCAGCAGCTTATATGGGGAGACCCAGTACTTC
CDR3 protein: CASSLYGETQYF